One sample yielded the 7 T cell receptor beta chains listed below, sequenced in a study of cytomegalovirus exposure and HLA in healthy donors. Primers included in the PCR were 60 Vbeta and 13 Jbeta primers. Some clones are missing from TCRdb's copy, which holds only in-frame ones; the method was immunoSEQ multiplex PCR. The table lists 100,000 to 150,000 clones, 70% to 90% of them singletons, with approximately 5.6% in the top ten. The material sequenced was PBMCs. The source is a woman aged 40 to 55 in good health and CMV-seropositive.

The rearrangement joins TRBV7-3 to TRBJ2-1; 10 bases are shared with TRBD2. The CDR3 runs to 14 residues. CDR1 is SGHTA and CDR2 is FQGTGA in the germline V gene. With 8 bases clipped from V and 7 bases from J, the junction kept 8 bases outside the gene matches. CDR3 sequence reads: CASQPAGGLNEQFF. The CDR3 bases are TGTGCCAGCCAACCAGCGGGGGGGCTGAATGAGCAGTTCTTC.

The V and J genes are TRBV5-1 and TRBJ2-7, with TRBD2 matching 7 bases. Germline CDR1 SGHRS, CDR2 YFSETQ. Germline trimming cut 6 bases from V and 2 bases from J; bases unmatched to any gene: 8. The CDR3 loop spans 14 amino acids. CDR3 sequence (DNA): TGCGCCAGCAATGATGGCGGGGGTCCCTACGAGCAGTACTTC. It encodes CASNDGGGPYEQYF.

V usage is TRBV15 and J usage is TRBJ2-5; D call uncertain. Per the germline V gene, CDR1 is LNHNV and CDR2 is YYDKDF (reference sequence). The germline V and J ends were trimmed by 1 base and 5 bases, with 8 bases remaining between them. The CDR3 has 13 amino acids. CDR3 amino acids: CATSRGNGETQYF. The CDR3 coding sequence is TGTGCCACCAGCAGAGGAAACGGGGAGACCCAGTACTTC.

The chain combines TRBV29-1 with TRBJ1-3; D uncertain. CDR1 is SQVTM, CDR2 ANQGSEA, per germline. The CDR3 consists of 14 residues. V gave up 6 bases and J gave up 1 base, with 13 bases separating them. The CDR3 spells CSVVDSGSGNTIYF. The CDR3, as DNA: TGCAGCGTCGTAGATTCCGGGTCTGGAAACACCATATATTTT.

This rearrangement joins TRBV4-3 to TRBJ2-5; 8 nucleotides line up with TRBD1. The length of the CDR3 is 15 residues. V gave up 3 bases and J gave up 4 bases; unmatched junction bases: 7. Germline V gene data show CDR1 as LGHNA and CDR2 as YSLEER. The CDR3 here is CASSHDRGWGETQYF. The CDR3 DNA sequence: TGCGCCAGCAGCCATGACAGGGGCTGGGGAGAGACCCAGTACTTC.

The chain is built from TRBV2 and TRBJ2-7; maybe TRBD2 (6 bases). The germline V gene encodes CDR1 SNHLY and CDR2 FYNNEI. The V end lost 8 bases, the J end lost 3 bases, and 11 bases lay between the germline ends. The CDR3 spans 12 residues. The CDR3 DNA sequence: TGTGCCAGCCGGAGGGAAGACTACGAGCAGTACTTC. Translation: CASRREDYEQYF.

This chain links TRBV19 with TRBJ2-5; tentatively, D is TRBD2 (5 bases). The V end lost 5 bases, the J end lost 3 bases, and 13 bases lay between the germline ends. The CDR3 sequence is 14 residues long. Germline V gene lookup returns CDR1 LNHDA and CDR2 SQIVND (reference sequence). The CDR3 sequence is CASSGGPWEETQYF. CDR3 sequence (DNA): TGTGCCAGTAGTGGAGGACCTTGGGAAGAGACCCAGTACTTC.